Presented here are 6 T cell receptor beta chains from one specimen sequenced in a study of Graves' ophthalmopathy and Graves' hyperthyroidism. The sequenced template was RNA, covering the TCR beta CDR3 region. The library came from an HTBI-primed first-round RT-PCR and a second-round multiplex PCR. TCRdb re-analysed the multiplex PCR reads in MiXCR, keeping a single row per CDR3 protein. The sample has about 480,000 distinct CDR3 sequences, 13% to 15% seen once; the top ten hold 9.5% to 10%. What was sequenced was blood. The source of these receptors is a woman in her twenties or thirties with Graves' ophthalmopathy.

This clonotype was counted ten times or more. This chain uses TRBV25-1 with TRBJ1-1; D gene ambiguous. V lost 4 bases and J lost 1, with 7 bases in between. The germline gives CDR1 MGHDK, CDR2 SYGVNS. The CDR3 covers 13 residues. The CDR3 region has the DNA TGTGCCAGCAGTGCTTCCCGGAACACTGAAGCTTTCTTT. Translating gives CASSASRNTEAFF.

In its sample, this clonotype was seen many times. The chain recombines TRBV28 with TRBJ2-7, with 8 bases lining up with TRBD1. The CDR3 sequence is 13 residues long. Germline V gene lookup returns CDR1 MDHEN and CDR2 SYDVKM. Trimming took 3 bases from V and 6 from J; bases not matched to a gene: 4. In DNA, the CDR3 is TGTGCCAGCAGTTTTCCAGGGGGCATCGAGCAGTACTTC. Its protein is CASSFPGGIEQYF.

This chain links TRBV4-1 with TRBJ1-1; D is ambiguous. The germline V gene encodes CDR1 MGHRA and CDR2 YSYEKL. CDR3 length: 14 residues. V was cut by 3 bases and J by 4 bases, with 12 bases left in between. CDR3 loop: CASSHPPRGTEAFF. In DNA form, the CDR3 reads TGCGCCAGCAGCCACCCTCCCCGAGGCACTGAAGCTTTCTTT.

This clonotype has ten or more counts. This chain joins TRBV12-3 or TRBV12-4 and TRBJ2-5, with D perhaps matching TRBD1 or TRBD2 (5 bases each). Trimming stripped 0 bases from V and 5 bases from J, with 10 bases between. The CDR3 length is 14 residues. The CDR3 DNA follows: TGTGCCAGCAGTTTAGCGCCGAGGGGCGAGACCCAGTACTTC. Translation gives CASSLAPRGETQYF.

This clonotype was picked up many times. The CDR3 is CASSDSAGGSYEQYF. The CDR3 DNA follows: TGTGCCAGCAGTGACTCGGCAGGGGGCTCCTACGAGCAGTACTTC. The rearrangement joins TRBV6-4 to TRBJ2-7; 7 bases are a match to TRBD1. From germline, CDR1 is MRHNA and CDR2 SNTAGT. The CDR3 spans 15 residues. The V gene end was trimmed by 0 bases and the J gene end by 0 bases; junction bases not matched to a gene: 2.

This clonotype was observed at least ten times. The V gene is TRBV30, the J gene TRBJ2-7; D call uncertain. Germline V gene sequence: CDR1 GTSNPN, CDR2 SVGIG (reference sequence). The V gene lost 5 bases and the J gene lost 2 bases, with 16 bases spanning the gap. The CDR3 is 14 amino acids. CDR3 DNA sequence: TGTGCCTGGGTAGGTTATAACGGGCCCTACGAGCAGTACTTC. It yields the protein CAWVGYNGPYEQYF.